This entry lists 22 T cell receptor beta chains sequenced from one sample in a study of CD8 T cells in ankylosing spondylitis. Study findings and constraints: What seemed typical of ankylosing spondylitis blood was a TCR beta motif built from under 10 highly homologous variants.

These receptors lack a known antigen. One entry per CDR3 protein results from TCRdb running MiXCR on the 5' RACE reads. In the table there are roughly 700,000 distinct CDR3 sequences, around 19% of which are singletons. Sequenced sample: blood, either unsorted or a sorted T cell fraction (not recorded which). These receptors were taken from a male donor with ankylosing spondylitis.

This clonotype has a count of ten or more. A read error may account for a junction end that differs from germline. CDR3 residues: CASRDRQETQYF. The CDR3 nucleotides are TGCGCCAGCAGAGACAGACAAGAGACCCAGTACTTC. The J gene is TRBJ2-5, the V gene TRBV2, with TRBD1 as a possible D gene (5 bases). The CDR3 covers 12 residues. Germline CDR1 reads SNHLY; CDR2 reads FYNNEI.

In its sample, this clonotype was seen a few times. The rearrangement uses TRBV29-1 and TRBJ2-1, with 9 bases matching TRBD1. CDR1 SQVTM and CDR2 ANQGSEA come from the germline V gene. This CDR3 is 12 amino acids long. Trimming took 6 bases from V and 13 from J; bases not matched to a gene: 10. DNA for the CDR3: TGCAGCGTCGCCGGGACAGGGTTATTTCAGTTCTTC. Amino acid sequence: CSVAGTGLFQFF.

V usage is TRBV19 and J usage is TRBJ2-3, with TRBD1 matching over 7 bases. The CDR3 contains 14 residues. The V segment lost 4 bases and the J segment 6 bases; nucleotides outside the gene matches: 7. CDR1 and CDR2 (germline): LNHDA, SQIVND (reference sequence). Here the CDR3 reads CASSRTGSIDTQYF. The CDR3 nucleotides are TGTGCCAGTAGTAGGACAGGTAGTATCGATACGCAGTATTTT.

V usage is TRBV7-9 and J usage is TRBJ2-7; TRBD1 agrees at 8 bases. CDR1 is SEHNR, CDR2 FQNEAQ, per germline (reference sequence). There are 13 residues in the CDR3. V lost 5 bases to trimming and J lost 6 bases; unmatched junction nucleotides: 6. CDR3 sequence (DNA): TGTGCCAGCAGCCAGGGACAGGCTTCCGAGCAGTACTTC. Its protein product is CASSQGQASEQYF.

CDR3 in DNA: TGCGCCAGCAGCCAGCTCCGGACAGCGGGTTATAATTCACCCCTCCACTTT. Translation gives CASSQLRTAGYNSPLHF. The chain combines TRBV4-1 with TRBJ1-6, with D tentatively TRBD1 (6 bases). V was clipped by 3 bases and J by 4 bases, with 16 bases between them. The CDR3 is 17 amino acids. Germline CDR1 and CDR2: MGHRA and YSYEKL.

This clonotype has more than one count but fewer than ten. The rearrangement joins TRBV29-1 to TRBJ2-1; 9 nucleotides line up with TRBD1. The CDR3 length is 13 residues. Germline V gene lookup returns CDR1 SQVTM and CDR2 ANQGSEA. With 5 bases clipped from V and 9 bases from J, the junction kept 8 bases outside the gene matches. The CDR3 sequence: CSVNRGLEIEQFF. The CDR3 DNA is TGCAGCGTTAACAGGGGGCTTGAGATTGAGCAGTTCTTC.

This clonotype has a handful of counts. The chain carries TRBV7-2 and TRBJ2-7; D is unclear. This CDR3 spans 15 amino acids. Trimming removed 1 base at V and 0 bases at J, with 10 bases between. From germline, CDR1 is SGHTA and CDR2 FQGNSA. CDR3 coding DNA: TGTGCCAGCAGCTTAGACATCTTGCTCTCCTACGAGCAGTACTTC. Translating it yields CASSLDILLSYEQYF.

This clonotype turned up a few times. The chain couples TRBV18 to TRBJ2-2; 10 bases are shared with TRBD1. The CDR3 is 16 amino acids. Germline loops: CDR1 KGHSH, CDR2 LQKENI. The trim removed 1 base at V and 5 bases at J, leaving 4 bases unmatched. The CDR3 is CASSPLGDRGTGELFF. DNA of the CDR3: TGTGCCAGCTCACCACTCGGGGACAGGGGAACCGGGGAGCTGTTTTTT. Full variable domain (outside the CDR3, taken from reference TRBV18 and TRBJ2-2): NAGVMQNPRHLVRRRGQEARLRCSPMKGHSHVYWYRQLPEEGLKFMVYLQKENIIDESGMPKERFSAEFPKEGPSILRIQQVVRGDSAAYFCASSPLGDRGTGELFFGEGSRLTVL.

This clonotype was seen only a few times. The chain recombines TRBV20-1 with TRBJ2-7; D possibly uses TRBD1 or TRBD2 (5 bases each). Deletions cut 0 bases from V and 7 bases from J, with 13 bases between. The CDR3 is made up of 13 amino acids. Germline CDR1 is DFQATT and CDR2 is SNEGSKA (reference sequence). CDR3 sequence: CSARDGARGEQYF. The CDR3, as DNA: TGCAGTGCTAGAGATGGGGCCAGAGGGGAGCAGTACTTC.

This clonotype was observed a few times. The gene calls are TRBV28 and TRBJ2-1, with TRBD1 as a possible D gene (6 bases). CDR1 is MDHEN, CDR2 SYDVKM, per germline. V lost 11 bases to trimming and J lost 6 bases, with 14 bases between them. This CDR3 has 12 amino acids. For the CDR3, the DNA is TGTGCCTCCAGGGGAGTAGGCAATGAGCAGTTCTTC. Its translation is CASRGVGNEQFF.

This chain connects TRBV29-1 to TRBJ2-1; perhaps D is TRBD1 or TRBD2 (7 bases each). The CDR3 has 18 amino acids. V was trimmed by 6 bases and J by 6 bases, leaving 30 bases between them. Per the germline V gene, CDR1 is SQVTM and CDR2 is ANQGSEA. Written as DNA, the CDR3 is TGCAGCGTCTTGACAGGGCTTACCCCCGGGACTACCTTCAATGAGCAGTTCTTC. It specifies CSVLTGLTPGTTFNEQFF.

In its sample, this clonotype was seen many times. CDR3 region: CSALPGGNTGELFF. DNA of the CDR3: TGCAGCGCCCTACCCGGGGGAAACACCGGGGAGCTGTTTTTT. The chain combines TRBV29-1 with TRBJ2-2, with TRBD2 as a possible D gene (6 bases). The germline V gene has CDR1 SQVTM and CDR2 ANQGSEA. This CDR3 has 14 residues. Trimming took 7 bases from V and 2 from J, leaving 14 bases between them.

The chain carries TRBV20-1 and TRBJ2-1, with D perhaps TRBD1 or TRBD2 (5 bases each). CDR3 length equals 15 residues. V was shortened by 0 bases and J by 4 bases, with 13 bases between the two germline ends. Germline values: CDR1 DFQATT, CDR2 SNEGSKA (reference sequence). The CDR3: CSARDPGGGYNEQFF. CDR3 DNA sequence: TGCAGTGCTAGAGATCCTGGGGGTGGATACAATGAGCAGTTCTTC.

The chain joins TRBV20-1 to TRBJ1-4; 8 nucleotides line up with TRBD1. The length of the CDR3 is 15 residues. The V segment lost 6 bases and the J segment 14 bases; nucleotides outside the gene matches: 20. Germline V gives CDR1 DFQATT, CDR2 SNEGSKA (reference sequence). CDR3 sequence reads: CSASTGALPMRGLFF. The CDR3 DNA follows: TGCAGTGCGTCGACAGGGGCGCTACCAATGAGGGGGCTGTTTTTT.

This chain uses TRBV20-1 with TRBJ2-3, with D perhaps matching TRBD2 (5 bases). Germline V gene sequence: CDR1 DFQATT, CDR2 SNEGSKA (reference sequence). V lost 6 bases to trimming and J lost 3 bases, with 16 bases between them. This CDR3 region has 14 residues. The CDR3 DNA reads TGCAGTGCACTTTCGGGCCGGGGTACAGATACGCAGTATTTT. The encoded protein is CSALSGRGTDTQYF.

This clonotype came up a few times. This sequence joins TRBV7-2 and TRBJ1-1, with no clear D. The CDR3 sequence is 13 residues long. Germline V gene lookup returns CDR1 SGHTA and CDR2 FQGNSA. Trimming cost V 5 bases and J 8 bases, with 15 bases left between them. This CDR3 reads CASSPAAGWEAFF. Here the CDR3 DNA reads TGTGCCAGCAGCCCCGCGGCAGGTTGGGAAGCTTTCTTT. The complete variable domain, with remaining parts taken from reference TRBV7-2 and TRBJ1-1, reads GAGVSQSPSNKVTEKGKDVELRCDPISGHTALYWYRQSLGQGLEFLIYFQGNSAPDKSGLPSDRFSAERTGGSVSTLTIQRTQQEDSAVYLCASSPAAGWEAFFGQGTRLTVV.

The rearrangement joins TRBV20-1 to TRBJ1-2, with 8 bases that match TRBD1. With 5 bases clipped from V and 6 bases from J, the junction kept 5 bases outside the gene matches. This CDR3 comprises 12 residues. Germline CDR1 reads DFQATT; CDR2 reads SNEGSKA (reference sequence). CDR3 in DNA: TGCAGTGCTCTCAGGGGGCGCGATGGCTACACCTTC. Amino acids: CSALRGRDGYTF.

This clonotype appeared a few times. The chain carries TRBV20-1 and TRBJ2-1; D not certain. Trimming pared 6 bases from V and 3 bases from J, leaving 9 bases between. CDR1 is DFQATT and CDR2 is SNEGSKA in the germline V gene (reference sequence). The CDR3 length is 12 residues. This CDR3 is CSAFGRYNEQFF. In DNA, the CDR3 is TGCAGTGCATTTGGGCGCTACAATGAGCAGTTCTTC.

The rearrangement uses TRBV5-5 and TRBJ1-2; D is unresolved. The length of the CDR3 is 11 residues. CDR1 is SGHKS and CDR2 is YYEKEE in the germline V gene (reference sequence). The germline V and J ends were trimmed by 3 bases and 7 bases, with 7 bases remaining between them. The CDR3 DNA sequence: TGTGCCAGCAGCTCGGATTCTGGCTACACCTTC. Protein sequence: CASSSDSGYTF.

The sample holds many counts of this clonotype. The chain links TRBV12-3 or TRBV12-4 to TRBJ1-1, with D tentatively TRBD1 (5 bases). V lost 3 bases to trimming and J lost 7 bases, with 9 bases between them. This CDR3 spans 12 amino acids. The CDR3 region is CASSFKRGEAFF. The CDR3 coding sequence is TGTGCCAGCAGTTTTAAAAGGGGTGAAGCTTTCTTT.

The chain couples TRBV6-5 to TRBJ2-5; unclear D gene. There are 13 residues in the CDR3. Germline V gene data show CDR1 as MNHEY and CDR2 as SVGAGI. Trimming stripped 7 bases from V and 5 bases from J, with 14 bases between. The CDR3 loop is CASITTIGETQYF. Written as DNA, the CDR3 is TGTGCCAGCATTACCACTATCGGGGAGACCCAGTACTTC.

This clonotype has more than one count but fewer than ten. The rearrangement joins TRBV12-3 or TRBV12-4 to TRBJ2-3; D is perhaps TRBD1 (5 bases). Trimming left V 7 bases short and J 0 bases short, with 20 bases between. The CDR3 runs to 17 residues. In DNA, the CDR3 is TGTGCCAGCAACCCTATGGGGCAAGGCGCTAGCACAGATACGCAGTATTTT. Protein: CASNPMGQGASTDTQYF.